The 17 T cell receptor beta chains presented below share a single source sample, sequenced in a study of B cell selection in AIRE deficiency. Sorted regulatory T cells were CD4-positive, CD25-high and CD127-low or negative. Clones were sequenced by immunoSEQ multiplex PCR, and TCRdb holds only the in-frame ones, with some missing. The table includes approximately 26,000 clones, 80% to 95% detected once. Sequencing used CD4+CD25+ Tregs sorted from PBMCs. These receptor sequences come from a human donor in good health.

The V gene is TRBV7-2, the J gene TRBJ1-2; D remains unclear. The CDR3 consists of 13 residues. Germline V gene sequence: CDR1 SGHTA, CDR2 FQGNSA. The V gene lost 5 bases and the J gene lost 1 base, with 8 bases spanning the gap. Here the CDR3 reads CASSKDFNYGYTF. CDR3 in DNA: TGTGCCAGCAGCAAAGATTTTAACTATGGCTACACCTTC. Variable domain in full (rest from reference TRBV7-2 and TRBJ1-2): GAGVSQSPSNKVTEKGKDVELRCDPISGHTALYWYRQSLGQGLEFLIYFQGNSAPDKSGLPSDRFSAERTGGSVSTLTIQRTQQEDSAVYLCASSKDFNYGYTFGSGTRLTVV.

V and J are TRBV5-1 and TRBJ2-3; D ambiguous. V gave up 7 bases and J gave up 0 bases, with 9 bases separating them. CDR3 length: 13 amino acids. The germline gives CDR1 SGHRS, CDR2 YFSETQ. The CDR3 loop reads CASGAGSTDTQYF. DNA for the CDR3: TGCGCCAGCGGCGCCGGGAGCACAGATACGCAGTATTTT.

The V and J genes are TRBV7-9 and TRBJ2-1; D unresolved. The CDR3 length is 11 residues. Germline CDR1 is SEHNR and CDR2 is FQNEAQ (reference sequence). V lost 2 bases and J 10 bases, leaving 6 bases between the germline ends. CDR3: CASSLYREQFF. CDR3 sequence (DNA): TGTGCCAGCAGCTTATATCGCGAGCAGTTCTTC.

The chain uses TRBV30 and TRBJ2-3, with D perhaps matching TRBD1 or TRBD2 (5 bases each). CDR1 GTSNPN and CDR2 SVGIG come from the germline V gene (reference sequence). V lost 2 bases and J lost 4, with 10 bases in between. This CDR3 contains 13 residues. The CDR3 DNA follows: TGTGCCTGGAGTCAACGGGGCGCAGATACGCAGTATTTT. Protein: CAWSQRGADTQYF.

The DNA for the CDR3 is TGTGCCAGCACCGACGGATCGAACACCGGGGAGCTGTTTTTT. This codes for CASTDGSNTGELFF. This chain joins TRBV6-5 and TRBJ2-2; unclear D gene. CDR1 MNHEY and CDR2 SVGAGI come from the germline V gene. This CDR3 is 14 amino acids long. V was clipped by 7 bases and J by 0 bases, with 9 bases between them.

The chain is built from TRBV5-1 and TRBJ2-3; 7 positions match TRBD2. After removal of 5 bases from V and 5 bases from J, the junction contained 8 bases not matched to a gene. This CDR3 has 14 amino acids. Germline CDR1 is SGHRS and CDR2 is YFSETQ. CDR3 amino acids: CASSRGLVGDTQYF. The CDR3 region has the DNA TGCGCCAGCAGTCGAGGACTAGTGGGAGATACGCAGTATTTT.

The V call is TRBV18, the J call TRBJ1-2, with 8 nucleotides matching TRBD1. The germline V gene has CDR1 KGHSH and CDR2 LQKENI. Trimming removed 2 bases from V and 4 bases from J; junction bases left unmatched: 9. The CDR3 covers 16 residues. CDR3 coding DNA: TGTGCCAGCTCACCAGCGACAGGGGCCTTATCCTATGGCTACACCTTC. Its protein is CASSPATGALSYGYTF.

The V gene is TRBV9, the J gene TRBJ1-1, with D perhaps matching TRBD1 (5 bases). The V and J ends lost 3 bases and 1 base respectively, with 19 bases between them. The CDR3 extends over 17 amino acids. Germline CDR1 SGDLS, CDR2 YYNGEE. The CDR3 nucleotides read TGTGCCAGCAGCGGACTACGAGGGACTATGACGAACACTGAAGCTTTCTTT. It codes for CASSGLRGTMTNTEAFF.

This chain connects TRBV5-1 to TRBJ1-1; no definite D call. This CDR3 comprises 15 residues. Trimming left V 4 bases short and J 0 bases short, with 13 bases between. CDR1 SGHRS and CDR2 YFSETQ come from the germline V gene. The DNA for the CDR3 is TGCGCCAGCAGCCCTTTAAGGACGGTGAACACTGAAGCTTTCTTT. It translates to CASSPLRTVNTEAFF.

J is TRBJ2-1 and V is TRBV6-5, with a weak D call TRBD1 (5 bases). The CDR3 totals 15 residues. Trimming took off 5 bases at V and 10 bases at J, with 21 bases between the two ends. Germline V gene data show CDR1 as MNHEY and CDR2 as SVGAGI. Here the CDR3 DNA reads TGTGCCAGCAGTCAAGGACACGGTTCGGCAGGGGAGCAGTTCTTC. Amino acid sequence: CASSQGHGSAGEQFF.

V is TRBV10-2 and J is TRBJ2-3; TRBD2 agrees at 11 bases. CDR3 length: 15 residues. Germline trimming cut 7 bases from V and 6 bases from J; bases unmatched to any gene: 9. The V gene's germline CDR1 is WSHSY and CDR2 SAAADI. The CDR3 protein is CASTDVAGGVDTQYF. The CDR3 DNA reads TGCGCCAGCACCGACGTAGCGGGGGGGGTCGATACGCAGTATTTT.

The V and J genes are TRBV6-5 and TRBJ2-7; 9 positions agree with TRBD1. Trimming removed 6 bases from V and 4 bases from J; junction bases left unmatched: 7. The CDR3 covers 14 residues. CDR1 is MNHEY, CDR2 SVGAGI, per germline. As DNA, the CDR3 is TGTGCCAGCAGAAAAAGGACAGGGGCATACGAGCAGTACTTC. Protein: CASRKRTGAYEQYF.

V gene TRBV5-5 combines with J gene TRBJ1-1; 7 bases match TRBD1. The CDR3 length is 13 residues. The junction had 2 bases not matched to a gene; V was cut back by 3 bases and J by 3 bases. Germline CDR1 reads SGHKS; CDR2 reads YYEKEE (reference sequence). The CDR3: CASSSQGDTEAFF. The CDR3 nucleotides are TGTGCCAGCAGCTCGCAGGGGGACACTGAAGCTTTCTTT.

In its sample, this clone was seen once. The junction shows a germline mismatch at one end, possibly a read error. The same CDR3 also results from other DNA sequences found in this sample. The chain has TRBV2 and TRBJ1-1; TRBD1 is a possible D gene (6 bases). The CDR3 totals 14 residues. CDR1 and CDR2 from the germline V gene are SNHLY and FYNNEI. In nucleotides, the CDR3 is TGTGCCAGCAGTGAAGTGGGGGCGTACACCGAAGCTTTCTTT. This sequence encodes CASSEVGAYTEAFF.

A single count supports this clone. The chain is built from TRBV11-2 and TRBJ2-7, with 7 bases matching TRBD1. V shed 5 bases and J 3 bases; nucleotides not matched to a gene: 13. The CDR3 totals 16 residues. Germline V gene lookup returns CDR1 SGHAT and CDR2 FQNNGV. CDR3 nucleotide sequence: TGTGCCAGCAGCATCCGACAGGGTAGAACGGGCTACGAGCAGTACTTC. Its protein product is CASSIRQGRTGYEQYF.

This chain links TRBV15 with TRBJ1-5, with 7 bases that match TRBD1. The V segment lost 3 bases and the J segment 6 bases; nucleotides outside the gene matches: 14. CDR1 LNHNV and CDR2 YYDKDF come from the germline V gene (reference sequence). The CDR3 is 17 amino acids. In DNA form, the CDR3 reads TGTGCCACCAGCAGCTTTATTTGGGACAGAAGGAGTCAGCCCCAGCATTTT. It specifies CATSSFIWDRRSQPQHF.

The chain joins TRBV7-2 to TRBJ2-1; D gene ambiguous. CDR3 size: 13 residues. Germline assignment: CDR1 SGHTA and CDR2 FQGNSA. Trimming pared 3 bases from V and 5 bases from J, leaving 8 bases between. The CDR3, as DNA: TGTGCCAGCAGCTTTGGGCCCCACAATGAGCAGTTCTTC. Residues: CASSFGPHNEQFF. The full variable domain, with the rest looked up from reference TRBV7-2 and TRBJ2-1, is GAGVSQSPSNKVTEKGKDVELRCDPISGHTALYWYRQSLGQGLEFLIYFQGNSAPDKSGLPSDRFSAERTGGSVSTLTIQRTQQEDSAVYLCASSFGPHNEQFFGPGTRLTVL.